Shown below are 27 T cell receptor beta chains from a single sample sequenced in a study of T cells in Graves' hyperthyroidism and ophthalmopathy. Researchers amplified the TCR beta CDR3 regions from RNA transcripts. TCR CDR3 regions were first amplified by RT-PCR with HTBI primers. Via MiXCR, TCRdb re-called the multiplex PCR reads, giving one row per CDR3 protein. The sample lists about 420,000 distinct CDR3 sequences, around 15% seen once, with more than 4.5% in the top ten. Sequencing was carried out using blood. The receptors were sampled from a woman in her late teens or twenties with Graves' hyperthyroidism.

In this sample, this clonotype turned up many times. The chain links TRBV5-8 to TRBJ2-3, with 9 bases matching TRBD2. V shed 1 base and J 1 base; nucleotides not matched to a gene: 7. This CDR3 is built from 17 residues. Germline V gene data show CDR1 as SGHTS and CDR2 as YDEGEE. The CDR3 nucleotides read TGTGCCAGCAGCTTGATATTCCGGACTAGCGGCACAGATACGCAGTATTTT. Translated: CASSLIFRTSGTDTQYF.

This clonotype has ten or more counts. The genes are TRBV5-1 and TRBJ2-1; D ambiguous. The CDR3 runs to 11 residues. V lost 4 bases to trimming and J lost 5 bases, with 4 bases between them. CDR1 is SGHRS and CDR2 is YFSETQ in the germline V gene. CDR3 in amino acids: CASSGDNEQFF. CDR3 in DNA: TGCGCCAGCAGCGGGGACAATGAGCAGTTCTTC. Supplemented by reference TRBV5-1 and TRBJ2-1, the full variable domain reads KAGVTQTPRYLIKTRGQQVTLSCSPISGHRSVSWYQQTPGQGLQFLFEYFSETQRNKGNFPGRFSGRQFSNSRSEMNVSTLELGDSALYLCASSGDNEQFFGPGTRLTVL.

This clonotype has just a few counts. The V and J genes are TRBV7-3 and TRBJ2-1, with 15 bases aligning to TRBD2. Germline CDR1 reads SGHTA; CDR2 reads FQGTGA. The V and J ends lost 5 bases and 7 bases, in that order; junction bases with no gene match: 6. The CDR3 contains 16 residues. CDR3 DNA: TGTGCCAGCAGCCCCCACGGGACTAGCGGGAGGAATGAGCAGTTCTTC. Its protein product is CASSPHGTSGRNEQFF.

This clonotype was picked up a small number of times. The V gene is TRBV3-1, the J gene TRBJ2-1; 8 bases map to TRBD2. The CDR3 is made up of 14 amino acids. Germline-derived CDR1 and CDR2 are LGHDT and YNNKEL (reference sequence). The junction had 7 bases not matched to a gene; V was cut back by 4 bases and J by 8 bases. This CDR3 reads CASSPRGGGYEQFF. The CDR3, as DNA: TGTGCCAGCAGCCCCCGGGGGGGGGGGTATGAGCAGTTCTTC.

The V gene is TRBV12-3 or TRBV12-4, the J gene TRBJ2-1; 8 nucleotides align to TRBD1. J lost 6 bases, V lost 0 bases, and 4 bases had no gene match. The CDR3 covers 15 residues. CDR3 bases: TGTGCCAGCAGTTTAGCGGCAGGGGGCATCAATGAGCAGTTCTTC. It translates to CASSLAAGGINEQFF.

This clonotype has ten or more counts. The gene calls are TRBV18 and TRBJ2-1; the D is unclear. V shed 6 bases and J shed 0 bases, with 12 bases lying between them. The CDR3 spans 15 residues. The germline gives CDR1 KGHSH, CDR2 LQKENI. In DNA, the CDR3 is TGTGCCAGCTCTCCGCGGCAAGACTCCTACAATGAGCAGTTCTTC. Its protein is CASSPRQDSYNEQFF. Variable domain in full (rest from reference TRBV18 and TRBJ2-1): NAGVMQNPRHLVRRRGQEARLRCSPMKGHSHVYWYRQLPEEGLKFMVYLQKENIIDESGMPKERFSAEFPKEGPSILRIQQVVRGDSAAYFCASSPRQDSYNEQFFGPGTRLTVL.

This clonotype was seen ten or more times. This chain links TRBV29-1 with TRBJ2-5; 10 bases match TRBD2. The CDR3 spans 13 residues. Germline assignment: CDR1 SQVTM and CDR2 ANQGSEA. V shed 7 bases and J 5 bases; nucleotides not matched to a gene: 7. For the CDR3, the DNA is TGCAGCGGCCTAGCGGGAGTTGGCGAGACCCAGTACTTC. It specifies CSGLAGVGETQYF.

This clonotype has just a few counts. The chain has TRBV20-1 and TRBJ1-2, with 10 bases fitting TRBD1. Germline CDR1 DFQATT, CDR2 SNEGSKA (reference sequence). The length of the CDR3 is 15 residues. The trim removed 4 bases at V and 3 bases at J, leaving 8 bases unmatched. The CDR3 DNA follows: TGCAGTGCTACACCGGGACAGGGGCGAGACTATGGCTACACCTTC. This gives the protein CSATPGQGRDYGYTF.

The V call is TRBV6-2 or TRBV6-3, the J call TRBJ1-5; D uncertain. Trimming shortened V by 5 bases and J by 7 bases, and 9 bases separated the two germline ends. The CDR3 has 12 residues. Germline loops: CDR1 MNHEY, CDR2 SVGEGT. The CDR3 protein is CASSGPGQPQHF. The CDR3, as DNA: TGTGCCAGCAGTGGCCCAGGCCAGCCCCAGCATTTT.

The chain links TRBV6-2 or TRBV6-3 to TRBJ2-3; 9 positions agree with TRBD2. V gave up 10 bases and J gave up 0 bases; unmatched junction bases: 23. This CDR3 is 20 amino acids long. Germline V gene lookup returns CDR1 MNHEY and CDR2 SVGEGT. The CDR3 loop is CATRGREGLGGSLSTDTQYF. In nucleotides, the CDR3 is TGTGCCACCCGGGGGCGGGAGGGGCTAGGCGGATCCCTCAGCACAGATACGCAGTATTTT.

There are many counts of this clonotype. The chain is built from TRBV28 and TRBJ1-2; TRBD1 might be the D (6 bases). This CDR3 is built from 14 residues. V lost 7 bases to trimming and J lost 2 bases, with 14 bases between them. Germline lookup yields CDR1 MDHEN and CDR2 SYDVKM. CDR3 in DNA: TGTGCCAGCATATCGCCCGGGGGCAACTATGGCTACACCTTC. Protein: CASISPGGNYGYTF.

This clonotype was counted many times. This rearrangement joins TRBV15 to TRBJ2-3, with D perhaps matching TRBD2 (6 bases). V was cut by 5 bases and J by 4 bases, with 19 bases left in between. CDR1 is LNHNV, CDR2 YYDKDF, per germline (reference sequence). CDR3 length: 16 amino acids. In DNA form, the CDR3 reads TGTGCCACCAGCGCCGGTGGAGGGGCTCAGGCAGATACGCAGTATTTT. Residues: CATSAGGGAQADTQYF.

This chain connects TRBV6-5 to TRBJ1-2; D remains ambiguous. The CDR3 is 12 amino acids. Germline V gene sequence: CDR1 MNHEY, CDR2 SVGAGI. The germline V and J ends were trimmed by 4 bases and 2 bases, with 5 bases remaining between them. CDR3 bases: TGTGCCAGCAGTTCCCCAAACTATGGCTACACCTTC. This gives the protein CASSSPNYGYTF.

This clonotype has at least ten counts. The chain uses TRBV29-1 and TRBJ2-1; TRBD2 matches 14 bases. Germline-derived CDR1 and CDR2 are SQVTM and ANQGSEA. This CDR3 is 14 amino acids long. V shed 5 bases and J 7 bases; nucleotides not matched to a gene: 4. CDR3 region: CSVRGLAGANEQFF. For the CDR3, the DNA is TGCAGCGTTCGGGGACTAGCGGGAGCGAATGAGCAGTTCTTC.

The chain joins TRBV28 to TRBJ1-2; 10 bases match TRBD1. Trimming at V came to 5 bases and at J to 7 bases, leaving 10 bases not matched to a gene. CDR1 is MDHEN, CDR2 SYDVKM, per germline. The length of the CDR3 is 15 residues. This CDR3 reads CASSRSGTGDLGYTF. In nucleotides, the CDR3 is TGTGCCAGCAGTCGATCCGGGACAGGGGATCTTGGCTACACCTTC.

This clonotype was observed at least ten times. The DNA of the CDR3 is TGTGCCAGCAGTTCCTCTAGCCCGGGACAGGGGGTGGGAGGAAACACCATATATTTT. Translation gives CASSSSSPGQGVGGNTIYF. V and J are TRBV28 and TRBJ1-3; TRBD1 aligns across 11 bases. The CDR3 spans 19 residues. Germline V lookup: CDR1 MDHEN, CDR2 SYDVKM. The junction had 15 bases not matched to a gene; V was cut back by 4 bases and J by 4 bases.

This clonotype showed up many times. The V gene is TRBV28, the J gene TRBJ2-4; no clear D gene. Germline CDR1 and CDR2: MDHEN and SYDVKM. The length of the CDR3 is 11 residues. V lost 9 bases and J 4 bases, leaving 7 bases between the germline ends. CDR3 bases: TGTGCCAGTGGGTTTAAAAACATTCAGTACTTC. Its protein is CASGFKNIQYF.

This clonotype was observed at least ten times. The chain links TRBV12-3 or TRBV12-4 to TRBJ2-4, with a tentative D call TRBD1 (6 bases). V gave up 1 base and J gave up 1 base, with 11 bases separating them. The CDR3 runs to 16 residues. The CDR3 spells CASSLGFQGAKNIQYF. CDR3 sequence (DNA): TGTGCCAGCAGTTTAGGGTTTCAGGGGGCCAAAAACATTCAGTACTTC.

The chain joins TRBV13 to TRBJ2-7; D gene ambiguous. Trimming stripped 1 base from V and 6 bases from J, with 13 bases between. From germline, CDR1 is PRHDT and CDR2 FYEKMQ (reference sequence). The CDR3 is 14 residues long. The CDR3, as DNA: TGTGCCAGCAGCTTAGAGGGATCGGTCCCCGAGCAGTACTTC. Translation: CASSLEGSVPEQYF.

The rearrangement uses TRBV7-9 and TRBJ1-2, with 10 bases that match TRBD1. This CDR3 has 15 residues. The germline V gene has CDR1 SEHNR and CDR2 FQNEAQ (reference sequence). V lost 2 bases, J lost 4 bases, and 4 bases stayed unmatched. CDR3 DNA: TGTGCCAGCAGCTTATCGACAGGGGGCGCCTATGGCTACACCTTC. Its protein product is CASSLSTGGAYGYTF.

In its sample, this clonotype was seen a few times. The chain has TRBV10-3 and TRBJ1-1; TRBD1 might be the D (6 bases). The germline V gene has CDR1 ENHRY and CDR2 SYGVKD. Trimming took off 7 bases at V and 10 bases at J, with 22 bases between the two ends. The CDR3 extends over 14 amino acids. CDR3 loop: CAITQRGDALAAFF. Written as DNA, the CDR3 is TGTGCCATCACCCAAAGGGGGGACGCCCTTGCAGCTTTCTTT.

This clonotype was seen many times. V usage is TRBV29-1 and J usage is TRBJ1-1; D not certain. The CDR3 spans 13 residues. Germline V lookup: CDR1 SQVTM, CDR2 ANQGSEA. V was trimmed by 5 bases and J by 1 base, leaving 11 bases between them. The CDR3 protein is CSVKVGGNTEAFF. The DNA of the CDR3 is TGCAGCGTTAAGGTTGGAGGGAACACTGAAGCTTTCTTT.

A few counts support this clonotype. The chain joins TRBV11-2 to TRBJ2-1; TRBD2 matches 9 bases. Losses at the gene ends were 5 bases for V and 8 bases for J; bases not matched to a gene: 10. The CDR3 is 15 amino acids. Per the germline V gene, CDR1 is SGHAT and CDR2 is FQNNGV. For the CDR3, the DNA is TGTGCCAGCAGCCCTTTAGCGGGAGTTTGGGATGAGCAGTTCTTC. Its protein product is CASSPLAGVWDEQFF.

Ten or more counts support this clonotype. The V gene is TRBV11-2, the J gene TRBJ2-7, with D unresolved. V was trimmed by 0 bases and J by 2 bases, leaving 8 bases between them. The CDR3 totals 14 residues. CDR1 is SGHAT and CDR2 is FQNNGV in the germline V gene. The CDR3, as DNA: TGTGCCAGCAGCTTAGACCGGAAAACCTACGAGCAGTACTTC. This encodes CASSLDRKTYEQYF.

In this sample, this clonotype turned up many times. V gene TRBV28 combines with J gene TRBJ2-1; TRBD2 matches 8 bases. V gave up 6 bases and J gave up 4 bases; unmatched junction bases: 11. The length of the CDR3 is 16 residues. Looked up from germline, CDR1 is MDHEN and CDR2 is SYDVKM. CDR3 nucleotides: TGTGCCAGCAGGTCCGGGTCGGGAGGGCCTTACAATGAGCAGTTCTTC. This gives the protein CASRSGSGGPYNEQFF.

This clonotype was detected only a few times. V and J are TRBV28 and TRBJ2-2; 10 nucleotides match TRBD2. V trimming: 5 bases; J trimming: 3 bases; junction bases outside the gene matches: 12. Germline V gives CDR1 MDHEN, CDR2 SYDVKM. This CDR3 comprises 18 residues. This CDR3 is CASSPWLAGDGDTGELFF. The CDR3 DNA follows: TGTGCCAGCAGTCCATGGCTAGCGGGAGACGGAGACACCGGGGAGCTGTTTTTT.

This clonotype came up a few times. Germline and junction disagree at one end, which may indicate a read error. V is TRBV27 and J is TRBJ1-1, with 7 bases identical to TRBD1. CDR3 length: 17 amino acids. Germline CDR1 reads MNHEY; CDR2 reads SMNVEV (reference sequence). Written as DNA, the CDR3 is TGTGCCAGCAGTCCCTCTCTCACCGGGACAGTGAACACTGAAGCTTCCTTT. Translating it yields CASSPSLTGTVNTEASF.